Below are 14 T cell receptor beta chains sequenced from a single sample in a study of CD4+ T cells in melanoma. The method was immunoSEQ multiplex PCR; TCRdb's version includes in-frame clones alone and lacks a portion of them. The sample holds approximately 9,500 clones; around 78% are singletons and the top ten take more than 20%. Sequencing was carried out using cells from a culture (not recorded whether cultured in vitro). The receptor source for this set is a human donor with melanoma.

The gene calls are TRBV18 and TRBJ2-2; 7 nucleotides match TRBD1. The junction had 8 bases not matched to a gene; V was cut back by 3 bases and J by 4 bases. CDR3 length: 16 residues. Germline loops: CDR1 KGHSH, CDR2 LQKENI. The chain's CDR3 is CASSPDDRAVTGELFF. CDR3 bases: TGTGCCAGCTCACCGGATGACAGGGCGGTCACCGGGGAGCTGTTTTTT.

This clone was observed a single time. J is TRBJ2-5 and V is TRBV29-1; D is unclear. Germline CDR1 reads SQVTM; CDR2 reads ANQGSEA. The CDR3 runs 12 residues. Trimming took off 7 bases at V and 5 bases at J, with 14 bases between the two ends. CDR3 bases: TGCAGCGCCACACGCGCCGAGGAGACCCAGTACTTC. Translated, it gives CSATRAEETQYF.

This clone was counted between two and nine times. The rearrangement uses TRBV2 and TRBJ2-7, with D possibly matching TRBD2 (6 bases). V lost 5 bases to trimming and J lost 3 bases, with 17 bases between them. CDR1 and CDR2 from the germline V gene are SNHLY and FYNNEI. The CDR3 is 15 amino acids. This chain's CDR3 is CASSSRLGRDYEQYF. The CDR3 nucleotides are TGTGCCAGCAGTTCAAGACTAGGACGAGACTACGAGCAGTACTTC.

The V gene is TRBV27, the J gene TRBJ1-1; no clear D gene. The CDR3 sequence is 16 residues long. V lost 2 bases to trimming and J lost 1 base, with 14 bases between them. Germline CDR1 reads MNHEY; CDR2 reads SMNVEV (reference sequence). The CDR3 DNA sequence: TGTGCCAGCAGTTTAAAATCGGCATTTAGGAACACTGAAGCTTTCTTT. Translating gives CASSLKSAFRNTEAFF.

The chain is built from TRBV18 and TRBJ1-1, with TRBD1 as a possible D gene (5 bases). Germline V gene sequence: CDR1 KGHSH, CDR2 LQKENI. V was shortened by 1 base and J by 3 bases, with 12 bases between the two germline ends. This CDR3 spans 15 amino acids. The chain's CDR3 is CASSPLWGADTEAFF. Written as DNA, the CDR3 is TGTGCCAGCTCACCACTCTGGGGCGCGGACACTGAAGCTTTCTTT.

V is TRBV5-1 and J is TRBJ2-7; either TRBD1 or TRBD2 may fit D (5 bases each). Germline V gene sequence: CDR1 SGHRS, CDR2 YFSETQ. This CDR3 comprises 14 residues. The V gene lost 3 bases and the J gene lost 0 bases, with 10 bases spanning the gap. CDR3 region: CASSSGTLSYEQYF. The DNA for the CDR3 is TGCGCCAGCAGCTCCGGGACGCTCTCCTACGAGCAGTACTTC.

This clone is a singleton in its sample. The chain combines TRBV2 with TRBJ2-5; 8 nucleotides agree with TRBD1. This CDR3 is built from 13 residues. The germline CDR1 and CDR2 sequences are SNHLY and FYNNEI. With 6 bases clipped from V and 4 bases from J, the junction kept 4 bases outside the gene matches. For the CDR3, the DNA is TGTGCCAGCAGCGGACAGGGCAGAGAGACCCAGTACTTC. Residues: CASSGQGRETQYF.

The rearrangement joins TRBV6-5 to TRBJ1-5; D gene unclear. V dropped 2 bases and J dropped 0 bases, with 5 bases sitting between them. The CDR3 is 14 amino acids. CDR1 and CDR2 from the germline V gene are MNHEY and SVGAGI. This chain's CDR3 is CASSYLSSNQPQHF. CDR3 nucleotide sequence: TGTGCCAGCAGTTACCTAAGTAGCAATCAGCCCCAGCATTTT.

V and J are TRBV5-1 and TRBJ1-1; the D gene is possibly TRBD1 (6 bases). This CDR3 contains 14 residues. Trimming pared 0 bases from V and 1 base from J, leaving 7 bases between. CDR1 and CDR2 from the germline V gene are SGHRS and YFSETQ. The CDR3 here is CASSLEGQNTEAFF. The DNA for the CDR3 is TGCGCCAGCAGCTTGGAGGGACAGAACACTGAAGCTTTCTTT. Drawing the rest from reference TRBV5-1 and TRBJ1-1, the complete variable domain is KAGVTQTPRYLIKTRGQQVTLSCSPISGHRSVSWYQQTPGQGLQFLFEYFSETQRNKGNFPGRFSGRQFSNSRSEMNVSTLELGDSALYLCASSLEGQNTEAFFGQGTRLTVV.

By sample fraction, this clone is medium-sized. The chain has TRBV29-1 and TRBJ2-2; D is unclear. In germline, CDR1 is SQVTM, CDR2 ANQGSEA. CDR3 length: 14 residues. Deletions cut 3 bases from V and 6 bases from J, with 14 bases between. Here the CDR3 reads CSVDGPTRAGELFF. Here the CDR3 DNA reads TGCAGCGTTGATGGGCCAACCCGGGCCGGGGAGCTGTTTTTT.

The chain combines TRBV7-2 with TRBJ1-1; the D is unclear. Trimming removed 3 bases from V and 7 bases from J, with 12 bases in between. The CDR3 length is 13 residues. Germline CDR1 and CDR2: SGHTA and FQGNSA. The CDR3 sequence: CASSFGWSGEAFF. Written as DNA, the CDR3 is TGTGCCAGCAGCTTCGGTTGGAGTGGTGAAGCTTTCTTT.

The V gene is TRBV6-6, the J gene TRBJ2-6, with no clear D. The CDR3 spans 16 residues. CDR1 and CDR2 from the germline V gene are MNHNY and SVGAGI (reference sequence). V was trimmed by 8 bases and J by 0 bases, leaving 14 bases between them. The CDR3 sequence is CASQVQGSSGANVLTF. CDR3 DNA sequence: TGTGCCAGCCAGGTGCAAGGAAGCTCTGGGGCCAACGTCCTGACTTTC.

The chain couples TRBV2 to TRBJ2-3; TRBD1 is a possible D gene (6 bases). CDR1 is SNHLY, CDR2 FYNNEI, per germline. Trimming stripped 8 bases from V and 3 bases from J, with 18 bases between. This CDR3 spans 15 amino acids. In DNA form, the CDR3 reads TGTGCCAGCCTGGACAGCCTCGCACGGACAGATACGCAGTATTTT. It encodes CASLDSLARTDTQYF.

The chain employs TRBV2 and TRBJ1-2; 7 positions match TRBD1. CDR3 length: 14 amino acids. J gave up 2 bases and V 7 bases, and 7 bases lay outside the gene matches. Germline V CDR1 and CDR2: SNHLY, FYNNEI. The CDR3 sequence is CASKTRGSNYGYTF. As DNA, the CDR3 is TGTGCCAGCAAAACCAGGGGGTCCAACTATGGCTACACCTTC.